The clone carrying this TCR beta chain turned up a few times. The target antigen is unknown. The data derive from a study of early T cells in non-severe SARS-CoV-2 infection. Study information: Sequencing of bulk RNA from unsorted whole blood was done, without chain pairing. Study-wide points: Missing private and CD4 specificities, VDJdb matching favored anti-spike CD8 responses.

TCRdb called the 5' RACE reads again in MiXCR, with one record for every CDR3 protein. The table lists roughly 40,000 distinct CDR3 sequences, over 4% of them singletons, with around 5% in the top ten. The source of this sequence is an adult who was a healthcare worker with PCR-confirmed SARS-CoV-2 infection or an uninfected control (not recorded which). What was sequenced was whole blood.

The CDR3 bases are TGTGCCTGGAGTGAAACTAGCGGGAGTGGCGCAGATACGCAGTATTTT. Its protein is CAWSETSGSGADTQYF. The chain uses TRBV30 and TRBJ2-3; TRBD2 matches at 11 bases. The germline V gene has CDR1 GTSNPN and CDR2 SVGIG (reference sequence). V lost 1 base and J lost 4; bases outside the gene matches: 7. The CDR3 extends over 16 amino acids. Complete variable domain (other parts from reference TRBV30 and TRBJ2-3): SQTIHQWPATLVQPVGSPLSLECTVEGTSNPNLYWYRQAAGRGLQLLFYSVGIGQISSEVPQNLSASRPQDRQFILSSKKLLLSDSGFYLCAWSETSGSGADTQYFGPGTRLTVL.